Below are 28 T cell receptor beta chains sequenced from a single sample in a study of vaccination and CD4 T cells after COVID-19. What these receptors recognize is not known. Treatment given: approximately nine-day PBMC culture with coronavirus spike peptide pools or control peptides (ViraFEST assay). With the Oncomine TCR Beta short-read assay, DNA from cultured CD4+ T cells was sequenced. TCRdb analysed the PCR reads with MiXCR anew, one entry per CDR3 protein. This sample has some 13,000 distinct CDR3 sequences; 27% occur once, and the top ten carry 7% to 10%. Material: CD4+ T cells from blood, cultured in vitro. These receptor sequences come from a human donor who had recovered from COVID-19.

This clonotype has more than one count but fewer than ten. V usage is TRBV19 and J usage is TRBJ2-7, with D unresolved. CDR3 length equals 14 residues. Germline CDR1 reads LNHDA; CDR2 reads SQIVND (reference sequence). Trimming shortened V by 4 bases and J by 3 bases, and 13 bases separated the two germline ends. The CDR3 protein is CASSRSTGYYEQYF. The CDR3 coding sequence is TGTGCCAGTAGTAGAAGTACGGGTTACTACGAGCAGTACTTC.

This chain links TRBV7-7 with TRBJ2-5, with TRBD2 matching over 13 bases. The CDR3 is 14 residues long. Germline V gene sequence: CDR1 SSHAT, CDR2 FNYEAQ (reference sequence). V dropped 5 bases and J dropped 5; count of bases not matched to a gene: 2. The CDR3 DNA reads TGTGCCAGCAGCCGGACTAGCGGGGGTGAGACCCAGTACTTC. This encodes CASSRTSGGETQYF.

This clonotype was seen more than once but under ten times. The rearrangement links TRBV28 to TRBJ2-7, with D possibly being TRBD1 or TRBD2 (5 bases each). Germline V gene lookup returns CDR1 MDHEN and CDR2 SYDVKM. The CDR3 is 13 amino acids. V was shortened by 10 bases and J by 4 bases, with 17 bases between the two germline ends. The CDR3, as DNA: TGTGCCACCAGGTCTCAGGGAGTATACGAGCAGTACTTC. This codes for CATRSQGVYEQYF.

The CDR3 DNA follows: TGTGCCATCAGTGGCAGGGGGGGTATGAACACTGAAGCTTTCTTT. Its translation is CAISGRGGMNTEAFF. This chain links TRBV10-3 with TRBJ1-1; 7 bases are shared with TRBD1. The V gene end was trimmed by 4 bases and the J gene end by 0 bases; junction bases not matched to a gene: 5. The length of the CDR3 is 15 residues. Germline V CDR1 and CDR2: ENHRY, SYGVKD.

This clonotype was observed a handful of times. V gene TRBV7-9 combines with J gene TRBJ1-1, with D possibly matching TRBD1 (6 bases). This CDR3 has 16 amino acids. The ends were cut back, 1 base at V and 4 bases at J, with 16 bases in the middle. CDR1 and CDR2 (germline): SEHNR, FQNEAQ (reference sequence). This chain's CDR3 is CASSLGGAGVRTEAFF. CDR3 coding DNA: TGTGCCAGCAGCTTAGGGGGGGCAGGTGTGCGCACTGAAGCTTTCTTT.

The CDR3 DNA follows: TGTGCCAGCTCACCCAATGGGGTCCCCTCCTACGAGCAGTACTTC. Encoded protein: CASSPNGVPSYEQYF. V and J are TRBV18 and TRBJ2-7; D uncertain. V was cut by 3 bases and J by 0 bases, with 12 bases left in between. The CDR3 extends over 15 amino acids. From germline, CDR1 is KGHSH and CDR2 LQKENI.

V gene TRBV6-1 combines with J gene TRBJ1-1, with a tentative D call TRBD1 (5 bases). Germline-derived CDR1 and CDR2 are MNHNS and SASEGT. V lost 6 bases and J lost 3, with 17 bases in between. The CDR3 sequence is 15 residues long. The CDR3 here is CASSRPQGPDTEAFF. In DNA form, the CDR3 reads TGTGCCAGCAGCCGTCCCCAGGGCCCGGACACTGAAGCTTTCTTT.

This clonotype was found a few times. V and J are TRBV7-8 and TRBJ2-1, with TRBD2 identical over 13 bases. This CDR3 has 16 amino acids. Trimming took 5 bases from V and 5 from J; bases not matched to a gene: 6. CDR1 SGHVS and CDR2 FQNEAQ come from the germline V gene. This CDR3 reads CASSQRGLAGDNEQFF. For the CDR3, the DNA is TGTGCCAGCAGCCAACGCGGACTAGCGGGGGACAATGAGCAGTTCTTC.

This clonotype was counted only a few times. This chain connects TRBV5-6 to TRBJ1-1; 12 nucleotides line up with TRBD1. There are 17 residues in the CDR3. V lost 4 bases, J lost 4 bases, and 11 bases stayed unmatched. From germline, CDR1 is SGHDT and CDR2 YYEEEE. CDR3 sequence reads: CASSLRDRGLGGTEAFF. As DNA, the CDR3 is TGTGCCAGCAGCCTCCGGGACAGGGGGCTGGGAGGCACTGAAGCTTTCTTT.

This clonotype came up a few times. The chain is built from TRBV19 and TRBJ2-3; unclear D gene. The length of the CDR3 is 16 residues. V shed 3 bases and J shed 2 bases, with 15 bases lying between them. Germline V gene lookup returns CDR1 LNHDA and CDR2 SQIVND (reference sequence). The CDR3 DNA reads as TGTGCCAGTAGTATTGGACGGGTTAGGGCCACAGATACGCAGTATTTT. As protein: CASSIGRVRATDTQYF.

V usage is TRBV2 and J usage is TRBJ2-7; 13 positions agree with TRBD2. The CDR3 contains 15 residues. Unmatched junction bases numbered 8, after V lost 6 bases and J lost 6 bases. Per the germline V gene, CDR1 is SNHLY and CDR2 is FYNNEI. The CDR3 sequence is CASSEGLAGIGEQYF. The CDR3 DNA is TGTGCCAGCAGCGAGGGACTAGCGGGGATCGGCGAGCAGTACTTC. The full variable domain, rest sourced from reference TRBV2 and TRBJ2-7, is EPEVTQTPSHQVTQMGQEVILRCVPISNHLYFYWYRQILGQKVEFLVSFYNNEISEKSEIFDDQFSVERPDGSNFTLKIRSTKLEDSAMYFCASSEGLAGIGEQYFGPGTRLTVT.

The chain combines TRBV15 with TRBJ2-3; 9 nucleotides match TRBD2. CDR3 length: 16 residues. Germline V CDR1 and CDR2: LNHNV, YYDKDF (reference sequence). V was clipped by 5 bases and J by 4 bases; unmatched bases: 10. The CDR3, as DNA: TGTGCCACCAGCCCCCCTTTGGGCGGGGGGGCAGATACGCAGTATTTT. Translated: CATSPPLGGGADTQYF.

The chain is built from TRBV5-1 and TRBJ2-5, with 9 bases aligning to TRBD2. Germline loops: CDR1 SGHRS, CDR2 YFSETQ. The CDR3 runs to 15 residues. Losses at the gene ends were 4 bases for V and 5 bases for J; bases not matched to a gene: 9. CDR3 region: CASSLAGTSLETQYF. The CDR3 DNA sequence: TGCGCCAGCAGCCTCGCCGGGACTAGCTTGGAGACCCAGTACTTC.

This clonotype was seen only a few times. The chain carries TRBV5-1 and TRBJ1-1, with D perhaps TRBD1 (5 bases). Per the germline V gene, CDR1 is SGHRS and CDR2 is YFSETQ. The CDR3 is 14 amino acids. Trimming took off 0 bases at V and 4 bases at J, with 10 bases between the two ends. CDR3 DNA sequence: TGCGCCAGCAGCTTGGCCGGAGGGGCCACTGAAGCTTTCTTT. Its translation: CASSLAGGATEAFF.

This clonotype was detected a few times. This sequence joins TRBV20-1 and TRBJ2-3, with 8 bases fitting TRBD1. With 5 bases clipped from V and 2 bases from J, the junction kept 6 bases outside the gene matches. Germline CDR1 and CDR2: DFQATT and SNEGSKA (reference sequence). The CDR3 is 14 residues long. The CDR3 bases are TGCAGTGCTGGGCAGACAGGGGCCACAGATACGCAGTATTTT. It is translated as CSAGQTGATDTQYF.

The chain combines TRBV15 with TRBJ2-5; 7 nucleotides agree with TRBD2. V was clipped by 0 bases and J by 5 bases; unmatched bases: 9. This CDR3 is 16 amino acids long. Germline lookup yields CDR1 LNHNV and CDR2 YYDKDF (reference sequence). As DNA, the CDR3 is TGTGCCACCAGCAGAGATGTCGGGGGGACGGGGGAGACCCAGTACTTC. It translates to CATSRDVGGTGETQYF.

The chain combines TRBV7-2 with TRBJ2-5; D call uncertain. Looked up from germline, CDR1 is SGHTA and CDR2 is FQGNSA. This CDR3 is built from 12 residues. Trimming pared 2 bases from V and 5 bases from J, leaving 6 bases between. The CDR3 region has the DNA TGTGCCAGCAGCTTAATGTTGGAGACCCAGTACTTC. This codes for CASSLMLETQYF.

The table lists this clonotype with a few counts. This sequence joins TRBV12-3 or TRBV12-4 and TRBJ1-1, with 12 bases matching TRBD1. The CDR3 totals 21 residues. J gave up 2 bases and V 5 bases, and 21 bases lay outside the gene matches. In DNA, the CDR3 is TGTGCCAGCAGTGCCACCCGATGGGGAGGGACAGGGGGCACTCTTAACACTGAAGCTTTCTTT. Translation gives CASSATRWGGTGGTLNTEAFF.

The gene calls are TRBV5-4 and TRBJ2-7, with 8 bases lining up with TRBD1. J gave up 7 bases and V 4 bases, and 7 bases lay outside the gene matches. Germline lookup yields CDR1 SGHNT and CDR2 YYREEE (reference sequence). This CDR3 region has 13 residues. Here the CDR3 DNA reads TGTGCCAGCAGCCCGGACAGGGTGGGGGAGCAGTACTTC. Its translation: CASSPDRVGEQYF.

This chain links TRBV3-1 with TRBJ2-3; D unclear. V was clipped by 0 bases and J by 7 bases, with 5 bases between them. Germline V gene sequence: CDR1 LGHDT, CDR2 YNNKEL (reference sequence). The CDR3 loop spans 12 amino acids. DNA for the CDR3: TGTGCCAGCAGCCAAGAGCGAAATACGCAGTATTTT. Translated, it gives CASSQERNTQYF.

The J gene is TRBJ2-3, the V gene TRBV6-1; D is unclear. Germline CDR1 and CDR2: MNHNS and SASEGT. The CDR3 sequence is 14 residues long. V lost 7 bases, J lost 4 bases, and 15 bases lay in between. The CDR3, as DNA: TGTGCCAGCAAGCCATATGGGTCAGCAGATACGCAGTATTTT. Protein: CASKPYGSADTQYF.

The CDR3 DNA reads TGTGCCTTCAAAAGGGGGGGGAATCAGCCCCAGCATTTT. It encodes CAFKRGGNQPQHF. The chain carries TRBV30 and TRBJ1-5; TRBD1 might be the D (6 bases). Trimming pared 7 bases from V and 4 bases from J, leaving 14 bases between. The CDR3 has 13 amino acids. Germline V gives CDR1 GTSNPN, CDR2 SVGIG (reference sequence).

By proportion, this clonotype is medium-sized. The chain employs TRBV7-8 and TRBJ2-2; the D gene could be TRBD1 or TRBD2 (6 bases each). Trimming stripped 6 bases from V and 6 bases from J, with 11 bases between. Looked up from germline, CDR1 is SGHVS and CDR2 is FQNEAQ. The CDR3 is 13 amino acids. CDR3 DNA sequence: TGTGCCAGCAGGCTAAGGGGGGCCGGGGAGCTGTTTTTT. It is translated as CASRLRGAGELFF.

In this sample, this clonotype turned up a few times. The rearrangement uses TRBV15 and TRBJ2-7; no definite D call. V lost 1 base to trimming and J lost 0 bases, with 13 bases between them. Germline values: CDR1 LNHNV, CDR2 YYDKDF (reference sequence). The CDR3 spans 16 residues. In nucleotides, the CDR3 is TGTGCCACCAGCAGAGTCCGCCCAGCTACCTCCTACGAGCAGTACTTC. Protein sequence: CATSRVRPATSYEQYF.

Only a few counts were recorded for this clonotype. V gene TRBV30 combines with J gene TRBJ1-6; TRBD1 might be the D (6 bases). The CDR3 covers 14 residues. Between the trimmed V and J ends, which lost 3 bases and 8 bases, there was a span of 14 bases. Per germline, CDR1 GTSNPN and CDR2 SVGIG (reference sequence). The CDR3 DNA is TGTGCCTGGAGGGGGGGACACGGCCATTCACCCCTCCACTTT. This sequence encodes CAWRGGHGHSPLHF.

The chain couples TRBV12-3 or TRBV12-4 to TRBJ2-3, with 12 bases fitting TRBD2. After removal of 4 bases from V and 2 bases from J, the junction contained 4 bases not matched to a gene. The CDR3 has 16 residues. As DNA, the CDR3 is TGTGCCAGCAGTTCCGGACTAGCGGGGCTCACAGATACGCAGTATTTT. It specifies CASSSGLAGLTDTQYF.

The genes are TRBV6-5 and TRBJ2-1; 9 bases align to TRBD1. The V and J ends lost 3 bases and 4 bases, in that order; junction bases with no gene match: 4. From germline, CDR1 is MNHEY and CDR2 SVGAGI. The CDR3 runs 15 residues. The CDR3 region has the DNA TGTGCCAGCAGTTATGGGACAGGGAGGTACAATGAGCAGTTCTTC. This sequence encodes CASSYGTGRYNEQFF.

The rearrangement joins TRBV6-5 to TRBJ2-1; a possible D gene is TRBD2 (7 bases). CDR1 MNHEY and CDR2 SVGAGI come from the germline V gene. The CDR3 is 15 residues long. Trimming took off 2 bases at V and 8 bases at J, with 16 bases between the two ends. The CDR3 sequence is CASSYIGGHVDEQFF. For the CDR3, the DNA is TGTGCCAGCAGTTACATCGGGGGGCATGTGGATGAGCAGTTCTTC.